Below, 18 T cell receptor beta chains from the same sample are listed, as sequenced in a study of blood T cell repertoires in COVID-19. The table came from immunoSEQ multiplex PCR; TCRdb's copy has only in-frame clones and leaves some out. This table has some 80,000 clones, roughly 80% appearing once. The sequenced material came from peripheral blood. All receptors come from a woman in her 70s with acute or convalescent COVID-19.

The rearrangement uses TRBV2 and TRBJ1-5; TRBD1 agrees at 7 bases. Germline-derived CDR1 and CDR2 are SNHLY and FYNNEI. Trimming cost V 6 bases and J 7 bases; bases outside gene matches: 12. The CDR3 is 15 amino acids. The CDR3 loop reads CASRVHLDRSQPQHF. DNA of the CDR3: TGTGCCAGCAGAGTTCATTTGGACAGGTCCCAGCCCCAGCATTTT.

The chain employs TRBV10-2 and TRBJ2-1; 9 positions agree with TRBD2. CDR1 is WSHSY and CDR2 is SAAADI in the germline V gene. V trimming: 5 bases; J trimming: 9 bases; junction bases outside the gene matches: 5. The CDR3 is made up of 13 amino acids. Here the CDR3 DNA reads TGCGCCAGCAGTAGTGCGGGAGGGTCTGAGCAGTTCTTC. It codes for CASSSAGGSEQFF.

The chain is built from TRBV19 and TRBJ2-3; 12 bases line up with TRBD2. The CDR3 spans 22 residues. Germline V gene lookup returns CDR1 LNHDA and CDR2 SQIVND (reference sequence). The J segment lost 2 bases and the V segment lost 3 bases, leaving 21 bases of the junction unmatched. The CDR3 DNA reads TGTGCCAGTAGTATCGGAAGACTAGCGGGAGCCCTTTACGACCGTTACACAGATACGCAGTATTTT. The encoded protein is CASSIGRLAGALYDRYTDTQYF.

The chain has TRBV6-6 and TRBJ1-1; D ambiguous. This CDR3 region has 13 residues. From germline, CDR1 is MNHNY and CDR2 SVGAGI (reference sequence). V was trimmed by 6 bases and J by 8 bases, leaving 16 bases between them. CDR3 protein: CASSLDRRMEAFF. The CDR3 nucleotides are TGTGCCAGCAGCCTGGATCGGAGGATGGAAGCTTTCTTT.

This clone occurred once. This chain joins TRBV6-2 or TRBV6-3 and TRBJ2-7, with TRBD1 identical over 7 bases. The CDR3 has 16 amino acids. V lost 6 bases, J lost 0 bases, and 11 bases stayed unmatched. In germline, CDR1 is MNHEY, CDR2 SVGEGT. CDR3 bases: TGTGCCAGCAGCCCATCCCTCGGGACAGCCTCCTACGAGCAGTACTTC. Protein sequence: CASSPSLGTASYEQYF.

The chain couples TRBV2 to TRBJ2-1; possibly TRBD2 for D (6 bases). The length of the CDR3 is 13 residues. The germline V gene encodes CDR1 SNHLY and CDR2 FYNNEI. The germline V and J ends were trimmed by 0 bases and 9 bases, with 9 bases remaining between them. Here the CDR3 reads CASSEAGGSEQFF. DNA for the CDR3: TGTGCCAGCAGTGAAGCTGGAGGGAGTGAGCAGTTCTTC.

The V and J genes are TRBV7-2 and TRBJ2-5; TRBD2 matches at 7 bases. Unmatched junction bases numbered 13, after V lost 1 base and J lost 5 bases. The germline V gene encodes CDR1 SGHTA and CDR2 FQGNSA. The CDR3 has 17 amino acids. The chain's CDR3 is CASSLEVQRVGGETQYF. The CDR3 nucleotides read TGTGCCAGCAGCTTAGAGGTCCAGCGCGTCGGGGGGGAGACCCAGTACTTC. The whole variable domain, remainder taken from reference TRBV7-2 and TRBJ2-5, is GAGVSQSPSNKVTEKGKDVELRCDPISGHTALYWYRQSLGQGLEFLIYFQGNSAPDKSGLPSDRFSAERTGGSVSTLTIQRTQQEDSAVYLCASSLEVQRVGGETQYFGPGTRLLVL.

The chain couples TRBV19 to TRBJ2-3, with 8 bases lining up with TRBD2. Germline CDR1 is LNHDA and CDR2 is SQIVND (reference sequence). V trimming: 1 base; J trimming: 2 bases; junction bases outside the gene matches: 8. This CDR3 spans 17 amino acids. Written as DNA, the CDR3 is TGTGCCAGTAGTATAGCCTTTACGGGAGGGCCCACAGATACGCAGTATTTT. Amino acids: CASSIAFTGGPTDTQYF.

This chain uses TRBV5-1 with TRBJ2-7; TRBD2 matches 10 bases. Trimming took 2 bases from V and 5 from J; bases not matched to a gene: 4. There are 14 residues in the CDR3. Germline lookup yields CDR1 SGHRS and CDR2 YFSETQ. CDR3 sequence: CASSLAGGLNEQYF. The CDR3 nucleotides are TGCGCCAGCAGCTTAGCGGGAGGGCTAAACGAGCAGTACTTC. The full variable domain, in which reference TRBV5-1 and TRBJ2-7 provide the parts outside the CDR3, is KAGVTQTPRYLIKTRGQQVTLSCSPISGHRSVSWYQQTPGQGLQFLFEYFSETQRNKGNFPGRFSGRQFSNSRSEMNVSTLELGDSALYLCASSLAGGLNEQYFGPGTRLTVT.

The chain couples TRBV19 to TRBJ1-2; no clear D gene. Germline CDR1 LNHDA, CDR2 SQIVND (reference sequence). The CDR3 extends over 14 amino acids. Trimming cost V 1 base and J 6 bases, with 12 bases left between them. CDR3 loop: CASSIVRVSHGYTF. CDR3 DNA sequence: TGTGCCAGTAGTATAGTACGGGTATCCCATGGCTACACCTTC.

CDR3 residues: CASSSNLNSYGYTF. CDR3 DNA sequence: TGTGCCAGCAGCTCCAACCTGAACTCCTATGGCTACACCTTC. This rearrangement joins TRBV5-6 to TRBJ1-2; D ambiguous. The V end lost 3 bases, the J end lost 4 bases, and 13 bases lay between the germline ends. This CDR3 is 14 amino acids long. Germline values: CDR1 SGHDT, CDR2 YYEEEE. The full variable domain, in which reference TRBV5-6 and TRBJ1-2 provide the parts outside the CDR3, is DAGVTQSPTHLIKTRGQQVTLRCSPKSGHDTVSWYQQALGQGPQFIFQYYEEEERQRGNFPDRFSGHQFPNYSSELNVNALLLGDSALYLCASSSNLNSYGYTFGSGTRLTVV.

V is TRBV30 and J is TRBJ1-1, with 8 bases aligning to TRBD1. V gave up 5 bases and J gave up 7 bases; unmatched junction bases: 9. Germline CDR1 reads GTSNPN; CDR2 reads SVGIG (reference sequence). The CDR3 sequence is 13 residues long. DNA of the CDR3: TGTGCCTGGGCAGGGGGCGCATATGTTGAAGCTTTCTTT. Translation gives CAWAGGAYVEAFF. Looking up the rest from reference TRBV30 and TRBJ1-1 gives the full variable domain: SQTIHQWPATLVQPVGSPLSLECTVEGTSNPNLYWYRQAAGRGLQLLFYSVGIGQISSEVPQNLSASRPQDRQFILSSKKLLLSDSGFYLCAWAGGAYVEAFFGQGTRLTVV.

The chain's CDR3 is CASSDWEGGEQYF. CDR3 nucleotide sequence: TGTGCCAGCAGTGACTGGGAAGGGGGCGAGCAGTACTTC. The V call is TRBV6-4, the J call TRBJ2-7, with a possible D match to TRBD1 (6 bases). Per germline, CDR1 MRHNA and CDR2 SNTAGT. The CDR3 is 13 residues long. Trimming stripped 1 base from V and 6 bases from J, with 10 bases between.

The chain employs TRBV5-1 and TRBJ2-7; TRBD1 is a possible D gene (5 bases). CDR1 is SGHRS and CDR2 is YFSETQ in the germline V gene. V was shortened by 5 bases and J by 3 bases, with 21 bases between the two germline ends. The CDR3 has 16 amino acids. The CDR3 sequence is CASRPRLGDIHYEQYF. The CDR3 DNA reads TGCGCCAGCAGACCGCGGCTAGGGGATATCCACTACGAGCAGTACTTC.

The genes are TRBV7-2 and TRBJ2-1; 12 bases fit TRBD2. This CDR3 region has 18 residues. V trimming: 6 bases; J trimming: 4 bases; junction bases outside the gene matches: 13. The germline V gene encodes CDR1 SGHTA and CDR2 FQGNSA. The CDR3 sequence is CASSHQTTSGGIYNEQFF. CDR3 coding DNA: TGTGCCAGCAGTCACCAAACAACTAGCGGGGGGATTTACAATGAGCAGTTCTTC.

V usage is TRBV27 and J usage is TRBJ1-5; TRBD1 matches 11 bases. The V and J ends lost 4 bases and 2 bases, in that order; junction bases with no gene match: 13. In germline, CDR1 is MNHEY, CDR2 SMNVEV (reference sequence). The CDR3 is 19 amino acids. Here the CDR3 reads CASSWTGQGASVGNQPQHF. The CDR3 DNA follows: TGTGCCAGCAGTTGGACAGGACAGGGGGCAAGTGTAGGCAATCAGCCCCAGCATTTT.

The gene calls are TRBV5-4 and TRBJ2-3; maybe TRBD2 (6 bases). The CDR3 spans 15 residues. Germline V lookup: CDR1 SGHNT, CDR2 YYREEE (reference sequence). Trimming removed 0 bases at V and 1 base at J, with 9 bases between. For the CDR3, the DNA is TGTGCCAGCAGCTTGGGTTCTAGCGGCACAGATACGCAGTATTTT. Residues: CASSLGSSGTDTQYF.

The V call is TRBV11-3, the J call TRBJ2-2, with no clear D. The germline gives CDR1 SGHNT, CDR2 YENEEA. The V end lost 5 bases, the J end lost 2 bases, and 3 bases lay between the germline ends. The CDR3 totals 12 residues. CDR3 residues: CASSLNTGELFF. As DNA, the CDR3 is TGTGCCAGCAGCCTTAACACCGGGGAGCTGTTTTTT.